This T cell receptor (beta chain) was profiled in a study of T cell repertoires in cytomegalovirus infection. Trimming pared 0 bases from V and 3 bases from J, leaving 8 bases between. Germline loops: CDR1 SGHAT, CDR2 FQNNGV. There are 14 residues in the CDR3. TCRdb re-derived calls from the reads in MiXCR, one entry per CDR3 protein. Of just under 550,000 distinct CDR3 sequences detected, more than 25% appear once; the ten largest clones hold over 10%. The clonotype comes from a human donor in good health (CMV status not recorded). Some clones in this sample may be carry-over from other donors' samples. Sequenced input: PBMCs. The V and J genes are TRBV11-2 and TRBJ2-5; D unclear. Here the CDR3 reads CASSLEGWKETQYF. The CDR3 coding sequence is TGTGCCAGCAGCTTAGAGGGCTGGAAAGAGACCCAGTACTTC.